These 21 T cell receptor beta chains originate from one sample sequenced in a study of T cells in localized non-small cell lung cancer. Measured with immunoSEQ multiplex PCR; TCRdb has only the in-frame clones, and not every one. The repertoire holds some 22,000 clones, with roughly 83% as singletons. The specimen was peripheral blood, collected before any cancer treatment. All receptors come from a man aged 40 to 69 with stage I lung adenocarcinoma.

The rearrangement links TRBV28 to TRBJ1-6; D remains ambiguous. The ends were cut back, 3 bases at V and 10 bases at J, with 16 bases in the middle. This CDR3 has 15 residues. Germline V CDR1 and CDR2: MDHEN, SYDVKM. The CDR3, as DNA: TGTGCCAGCAGTTTGGGGAGCCTGAGTAGGTCACCCCTCCACTTT. Translated: CASSLGSLSRSPLHF. The full variable domain, rest sourced from reference TRBV28 and TRBJ1-6, is DVKVTQSSRYLVKRTGEKVFLECVQDMDHENMFWYRQDPGLGLRLIYFSYDVKMKEKGDIPEGYSVSREKKERFSLILESASTNQTSMYLCASSLGSLSRSPLHFGNGTRLTVT.

The V call is TRBV30, the J call TRBJ2-5; 10 nucleotides agree with TRBD2. Germline CDR1 GTSNPN, CDR2 SVGIG (reference sequence). The CDR3 has 13 amino acids. Germline trimming cut 4 bases from V and 5 bases from J; bases unmatched to any gene: 4. Here the CDR3 reads CAWKEAGGETQYF. Written as DNA, the CDR3 is TGTGCCTGGAAGGAAGCGGGAGGGGAGACCCAGTACTTC.

CDR3 region: CSVEDSGTPIPEAFF. For the CDR3, the DNA is TGCAGCGTTGAAGATTCGGGGACGCCCATCCCTGAAGCTTTCTTT. The chain links TRBV29-1 to TRBJ1-1; D is perhaps TRBD1 (5 bases). The germline V and J ends were trimmed by 0 bases and 6 bases, with 17 bases remaining between them. The CDR3 spans 15 residues. Germline values: CDR1 SQVTM, CDR2 ANQGSEA.

This chain joins TRBV4-2 and TRBJ2-7; 7 bases agree with TRBD2. V lost 1 base to trimming and J lost 6 bases; unmatched junction nucleotides: 12. The CDR3 has 16 amino acids. The germline V gene encodes CDR1 LGHNA and CDR2 YNFKEQ. The CDR3 sequence is CASSQGAGEVSFEQYF. In nucleotides, the CDR3 is TGTGCCAGCAGCCAAGGGGCGGGAGAGGTGTCTTTCGAGCAGTACTTC.

The genes are TRBV5-6 and TRBJ1-2; D possibly corresponds to TRBD1 (5 bases). This CDR3 region has 14 residues. Trimming removed 0 bases from V and 2 bases from J, with 8 bases in between. The V gene's germline CDR1 is SGHDT and CDR2 YYEEEE. The DNA for the CDR3 is TGTGCCAGCAGCTTGGTGCGGGGGAACTATGGCTACACCTTC. It yields the protein CASSLVRGNYGYTF.

The V gene is TRBV11-2, the J gene TRBJ1-2; no definite D call. Germline V CDR1 and CDR2: SGHAT, FQNNGV. Trimming pared 5 bases from V and 2 bases from J, leaving 9 bases between. CDR3 size: 13 residues. CDR3 loop: CASSIGWNYGYTF. The CDR3 nucleotides are TGTGCCAGCAGCATCGGGTGGAACTATGGCTACACCTTC. The whole variable domain, remainder taken from reference TRBV11-2 and TRBJ1-2, is EAGVAQSPRYKIIEKRQSVAFWCNPISGHATLYWYQQILGQGPKLLIQFQNNGVVDDSQLPKDRFSAERLKGVDSTLKIQPAKLEDSAVYLCASSIGWNYGYTFGSGTRLTVV.

This rearrangement joins TRBV6-1 to TRBJ2-3; TRBD2 aligns across 11 bases. Germline CDR1 reads MNHNS; CDR2 reads SASEGT. Trimming at V came to 2 bases and at J to 3 bases, leaving 4 bases not matched to a gene. The CDR3 loop spans 16 amino acids. CDR3 loop: CASSEMGTSGTDTQYF. DNA of the CDR3: TGTGCCAGCAGTGAAATGGGGACTAGCGGAACAGATACGCAGTATTTT.

V is TRBV29-1 and J is TRBJ2-1, with TRBD2 identical over 8 bases. The CDR3 is made up of 12 amino acids. V shed 8 bases, J shed 3 bases, and the junction held 3 bases outside the gene matches. Looked up from germline, CDR1 is SQVTM and CDR2 is ANQGSEA. In DNA, the CDR3 is TGCAGCACGGGGGGGATCTACAATGAGCAGTTCTTC. Its translation is CSTGGIYNEQFF.

The chain couples TRBV13 to TRBJ2-2, with D perhaps assigned TRBD1 or TRBD2 (5 bases each). The CDR3 contains 12 residues. Germline V gene sequence: CDR1 PRHDT, CDR2 FYEKMQ (reference sequence). Trimming cost V 6 bases and J 6 bases, with 8 bases left between them. The CDR3 protein is CASRRGSGELFF. The DNA for the CDR3 is TGTGCCAGCAGGAGGGGATCCGGGGAGCTGTTTTTT.

V gene TRBV9 combines with J gene TRBJ2-2; D could derive from TRBD1 or TRBD2 (6 bases each). The CDR3 has 16 amino acids. V was shortened by 0 bases and J by 2 bases, with 11 bases between the two germline ends. Germline-derived CDR1 and CDR2 are SGDLS and YYNGEE. The CDR3 region has the DNA TGTGCCAGCAGCGTAGAGGGGGGACCCAACACCGGGGAGCTGTTTTTT. This encodes CASSVEGGPNTGELFF. Combining the CDR3 with reference TRBV9 and TRBJ2-2 gives the whole variable domain DSGVTQTPKHLITATGQRVTLRCSPRSGDLSVYWYQQSLDQGLQFLIQYYNGEERAKGNILERFSAQQFPDLHSELNLSSLELGDSALYFCASSVEGGPNTGELFFGEGSRLTVL.

This clone was detected only once. The chain has TRBV7-2 and TRBJ2-5, with 8 positions matching TRBD1. CDR3 size: 14 residues. Trimming cost V 5 bases and J 4 bases; bases outside gene matches: 6. Germline CDR1 SGHTA, CDR2 FQGNSA. CDR3 bases: TGTGCCAGCAGCCAGACAGGGGTAGGAGAGACCCAGTACTTC. It encodes CASSQTGVGETQYF.

The chain has TRBV7-9 and TRBJ2-7, with TRBD2 identical over 7 bases. The CDR3 is 14 residues long. Trimming at V came to 0 bases and at J to 6 bases, leaving 5 bases not matched to a gene. CDR1 and CDR2 (germline): SEHNR, FQNEAQ (reference sequence). This chain's CDR3 is CASSLAGGRGEQYF. The CDR3 DNA reads TGTGCCAGCAGCTTAGCCGGCGGGAGAGGCGAGCAGTACTTC. Combining the CDR3 with reference TRBV7-9 and TRBJ2-7 gives the whole variable domain DTGVSQNPRHKITKRGQNVTFRCDPISEHNRLYWYRQTLGQGPEFLTYFQNEAQLEKSRLLSDRFSAERPKGSFSTLEIQRTEQGDSAMYLCASSLAGGRGEQYFGPGTRLTVT.

CDR3 nucleotides: TGTGCCAGCAGCCAGGTTCTAGCGGGGGGACCCTACAATGAGCAGTTCTTC. This gives the protein CASSQVLAGGPYNEQFF. The rearrangement links TRBV4-2 to TRBJ2-1, with TRBD2 identical over 11 bases. Germline V gene sequence: CDR1 LGHNA, CDR2 YNFKEQ. This CDR3 is built from 17 residues. V was pared by 3 bases and J by 2 bases, with 6 bases of the junction left unmatched.

The chain links TRBV7-2 to TRBJ2-1; D perhaps matches TRBD2 (6 bases). V gave up 5 bases and J gave up 9 bases, with 14 bases separating them. Germline V gene data show CDR1 as SGHTA and CDR2 as FQGNSA. The CDR3 is 13 amino acids. The CDR3 region is CASSPGGNGEQFF. CDR3 nucleotide sequence: TGTGCCAGCAGCCCCGGGGGTAATGGTGAGCAGTTCTTC.

The chain couples TRBV28 to TRBJ1-2, with D tentatively TRBD1 (5 bases). Germline-derived CDR1 and CDR2 are MDHEN and SYDVKM. The CDR3 spans 12 residues. The V and J ends lost 5 bases and 4 bases respectively, with 8 bases between them. The CDR3 DNA is TGTGCCAGCAGTGACAGAGCCTATGGCTACACCTTC. Protein sequence: CASSDRAYGYTF.

This clone was seen a single time. The J gene is TRBJ2-3, the V gene TRBV4-3, with 8 positions matching TRBD2. The CDR3 is 15 residues long. J lost 4 bases, V lost 1 base, and 4 bases had no gene match. The germline gives CDR1 LGHNA, CDR2 YSLEER. CDR3 bases: TGCGCCAGCAGCCAAGCGGGGGGGCAAGCAGATACGCAGTATTTT. Its protein product is CASSQAGGQADTQYF.

The chain recombines TRBV7-9 with TRBJ1-2, with D perhaps TRBD1 (6 bases). CDR1 and CDR2 from the germline V gene are SEHNR and FQNEAQ (reference sequence). This CDR3 is 12 amino acids long. Trimming shortened V by 5 bases and J by 6 bases, and 10 bases separated the two germline ends. The chain's CDR3 is CASSARQDGYTF. CDR3 nucleotides: TGTGCCAGCAGCGCCCGACAGGATGGCTACACCTTC.

The V call is TRBV6-1, the J call TRBJ2-2; no firm D call. The CDR3 consists of 12 residues. Between the trimmed V and J ends, which lost 4 bases and 7 bases, there was a span of 7 bases. The germline V gene has CDR1 MNHNS and CDR2 SASEGT. The CDR3 DNA reads as TGTGCCAGCAGTGCCCAATACGGGGAGCTGTTTTTT. Translated, it gives CASSAQYGELFF.

This chain links TRBV28 with TRBJ2-1, with 9 bases lining up with TRBD1. This CDR3 spans 15 amino acids. Germline V CDR1 and CDR2: MDHEN, SYDVKM. The V and J ends lost 6 bases and 6 bases, in that order; junction bases with no gene match: 9. The CDR3 protein is CASRTTGTGSNEQFF. The CDR3, as DNA: TGTGCCAGCAGGACCACCGGGACAGGGTCCAATGAGCAGTTCTTC.

This rearrangement joins TRBV5-4 to TRBJ2-5; D may be TRBD2 (6 bases). V shed 2 bases and J shed 5 bases, with 13 bases lying between them. The CDR3 is 14 amino acids. In germline, CDR1 is SGHNT, CDR2 YYREEE (reference sequence). The CDR3 sequence: CASSFLAIMETQYF. CDR3 nucleotides: TGTGCCAGCAGCTTCCTAGCGATCATGGAGACCCAGTACTTC. Full variable domain (missing parts from reference TRBV5-4 and TRBJ2-5): ETGVTQSPTHLIKTRGQQVTLRCSSQSGHNTVSWYQQALGQGPQFIFQYYREEENGRGNFPPRFSGLQFPNYSSELNVNALELDDSALYLCASSFLAIMETQYFGPGTRLLVL.

V and J are TRBV28 and TRBJ2-3; no definite D call. This CDR3 region has 13 residues. Germline assignment: CDR1 MDHEN and CDR2 SYDVKM. The ends were cut back, 5 bases at V and 2 bases at J, with 8 bases in the middle. CDR3 protein: CASSPPPTDTQYF. The DNA for the CDR3 is TGTGCCAGCAGTCCACCCCCCACAGATACGCAGTATTTT. The full variable domain, its missing parts supplied by reference TRBV28 and TRBJ2-3, is DVKVTQSSRYLVKRTGEKVFLECVQDMDHENMFWYRQDPGLGLRLIYFSYDVKMKEKGDIPEGYSVSREKKERFSLILESASTNQTSMYLCASSPPPTDTQYFGPGTRLTVL.